This TCR beta chain is from a study of blood T cell repertoires in COVID-19. Across the whole study: The origin of the acute and convalescent COVID-19 samples was the United States, Italy and Spain. T cells, B-cell-depleted T cells, or PBMCs provided the cDNA or gDNA that served as material.

Trimming shortened V by 0 bases and J by 2 bases, and 15 bases separated the two germline ends. The germline CDR1 and CDR2 sequences are SGDLS and YYNGEE. This CDR3 region has 17 residues. The Seattle patients, enrolled during active infection, were followed longitudinally. Methods used by the authors: Estimation of nucleated cell counts was performed using reference gene primer amplification. Libraries were prepared by immunoSEQ multiplex PCR; TCRdb keeps only in-frame clonotypes and omits some of them. V, J and clone size are taken as reported in that table, and D and trimming were inferred from the DNA itself. The table lists 350,000 to 450,000 clones, 75% to 90% of them singletons.

The receptor's source is a woman aged 55-70 years with COVID-19, enrolled during active disease. The chain combines TRBV9 with TRBJ1-3; maybe TRBD1 (5 bases). Source material: peripheral blood. CDR3 residues: CASSVAGVQGAGNTIYF. DNA for the CDR3: TGTGCCAGCAGCGTAGCAGGTGTTCAGGGCGCTGGAAACACCATATATTTT. Supplemented by reference TRBV9 and TRBJ1-3, the full variable domain reads DSGVTQTPKHLITATGQRVTLRCSPRSGDLSVYWYQQSLDQGLQFLIQYYNGEERAKGNILERFSAQQFPDLHSELNLSSLELGDSALYFCASSVAGVQGAGNTIYFGEGSWLTVV.